The sequence of this TCR beta chain was determined in a study of T-cell reconstitution after alpha-beta-depleted transplantation in children. The CDR3 has 13 residues. V was pared by 7 bases and J by 7 bases, with 5 bases of the junction left unmatched. The germline CDR1 and CDR2 sequences are MNHEY and SVGEGT. This sample's TCRbeta library carried unique molecular identifier barcodes. Using its own MiXCR run on the PCR reads, TCRdb lists one record per CDR3 protein. The data show some 500,000 distinct CDR3 sequences, around a third seen once. This specimen consisted of PBMCs from the stem cell graft donor, obtained from the stem cell graft. The clonotype comes from a human donor who donated a stem cell graft to a child with aplastic anemia. The chain uses TRBV6-2 or TRBV6-3 and TRBJ2-4, with 9 bases matching TRBD1. The CDR3 DNA is TGTGCCAGCACCCCGACAGGGGGGAACATTCAGTACTTC. Its protein is CASTPTGGNIQYF.